This TCR beta chain was sequenced in a study of T cell changes during pregnancy in multiple sclerosis. There are 18 residues in the CDR3. J was trimmed by 2 bases and V by 3 bases; bases with no gene match: 8. Looked up from germline, CDR1 is MNHEY and CDR2 is SMNVEV (reference sequence). The assay was immunoSEQ multiplex PCR, and TCRdb's table has in-frame clones only and misses some. The table includes 60,000 or so clones, around 89% detected once. The specimen was peripheral blood, collected in the first trimester of pregnancy. The rearrangement links TRBV27 to TRBJ2-6; 9 bases align to TRBD1. The receptor was derived from a female donor with multiple sclerosis, enrolled in a pregnancy study. For the CDR3, the DNA is TGTGCCAGCAGTTTCCCCGGACAGGGGATTCCTGGGGCCAACGTCCTGACTTTC. This encodes CASSFPGQGIPGANVLTF.